Listed below are T cell receptor beta chains from one sample, sequenced in a study of blood T cell repertoires in COVID-19. Measured with immunoSEQ multiplex PCR; TCRdb has only the in-frame clones, and not every one. The data hold approximately 220,000 clones, with 83% observed a single time. Sample: PBMCs or T cells enriched from blood (not recorded which). The source is a woman aged 40-49 years who had been exposed to COVID-19. Each CDR3 is given with its conserved first and last residue. A D gene is named only where the DNA matches it firmly.

j_call: TRBJ1-1
d_call: TRBD1
v_call: TRBV19
cdr3_nt: TGTGCCAGTAGTTTCGGACAGGGGGCGTATAGTGAAGCTTTCTTT
cdr3_aa: CASSFGQGAYSEAFF

j_call: TRBJ1-5
d_call: NA
v_call: TRBV2
cdr3_nt: TGTGCCAGCCGACAGGAGTATAGCAATCAGCCCCAGCATTTT
cdr3_aa: CASRQEYSNQPQHF

j_call: TRBJ2-2
d_call: NA
v_call: TRBV2
cdr3_nt: TGTGCCAGAGGAGGTTCCGGGGAGCTGTTTTTT
cdr3_aa: CARGGSGELFF

j_call: TRBJ2-3
d_call: TRBD2
v_call: TRBV7-2
cdr3_nt: TGTGCCAGCAGCCATCGGCGGGGGGGCCTCCCAGATACGCAGTATTTT
cdr3_aa: CASSHRRGGLPDTQYF

j_call: TRBJ2-1
d_call: NA
v_call: TRBV7-2
cdr3_nt: TGTGCCAGCAGCTTAGGCCGGTCTGGCAATGAGCAGTTCTTC
cdr3_aa: CASSLGRSGNEQFF

j_call: TRBJ2-1
d_call: NA
v_call: TRBV6-5
cdr3_nt: TGTGCCAGCAGTTGGAGTGATACCTACAATGAGCAGTTCTTC
cdr3_aa: CASSWSDTYNEQFF

j_call: TRBJ2-3
d_call: TRBD2
v_call: TRBV7-2
cdr3_nt: TGTGCCAGCAGCTTAGGAGCGGGGGGCCGACTCGATACGCAGTATTTT
cdr3_aa: CASSLGAGGRLDTQYF

j_call: TRBJ2-2
d_call: NA
v_call: TRBV27
cdr3_nt: TGTGCCAGCAGCCGAATCGCGACACGGTCCACCGGGGAGCTGTTTTTT
cdr3_aa: CASSRIATRSTGELFF

j_call: TRBJ1-2
d_call: TRBD1
v_call: TRBV7-6
cdr3_nt: TGTGCCAGCAGCCCGCGACAGGGGTACGGCTACACCTTC
cdr3_aa: CASSPRQGYGYTF

j_call: TRBJ2-1
d_call: TRBD2
v_call: TRBV28
cdr3_nt: TGTGCCAGCATCAATAGCGGGGGAGACTCCTACAATGAGCAGTTCTTC
cdr3_aa: CASINSGGDSYNEQFF

j_call: TRBJ1-1
d_call: NA
v_call: TRBV5-8
cdr3_nt: TGTGCCAGCAGCTTGGCGGCGGGGACTGAAGCTTTCTTT
cdr3_aa: CASSLAAGTEAFF

j_call: TRBJ2-7
d_call: TRBD1
v_call: TRBV6-5
cdr3_nt: TGTGCCAGCAGATTCACAGGGGATCCCTACGAGCAGTACTTC
cdr3_aa: CASRFTGDPYEQYF

j_call: TRBJ2-7
d_call: TRBD1
v_call: TRBV19
cdr3_nt: TGTGCCAGTACCTCGGGACAGAACTACGAGCAGTACTTC
cdr3_aa: CASTSGQNYEQYF

j_call: TRBJ1-5
d_call: NA
v_call: TRBV7-2
cdr3_nt: TGTGCCAGCAGCTTAACAATTCTTAGCAATCAGCCCCAGCATTTT
cdr3_aa: CASSLTILSNQPQHF

j_call: TRBJ2-7
d_call: TRBD2
v_call: TRBV19
cdr3_nt: TGTGCCAGTAGTATTAGGCTAGCGGGGTCTTACGAGCAGTACTTC
cdr3_aa: CASSIRLAGSYEQYF

j_call: TRBJ2-2
d_call: TRBD1
v_call: TRBV7-2
cdr3_nt: TGTGCCAGCCACTTGCAGGGGGCGAACACCGGGGAGCTGTTTTTT
cdr3_aa: CASHLQGANTGELFF

j_call: TRBJ1-2
d_call: NA
v_call: TRBV5-4
cdr3_nt: TGTGCCAGCAGCTTGGGAACAGGGTCTAACTATGGCTACACCTTC
cdr3_aa: CASSLGTGSNYGYTF

j_call: TRBJ1-1
d_call: NA
v_call: TRBV7-3
cdr3_nt: TGTGCCAGCAGCTTAGGGCACGGAGGGACTGAAGCTTTCTTT
cdr3_aa: CASSLGHGGTEAFF

j_call: TRBJ2-3
d_call: NA
v_call: TRBV9
cdr3_nt: TGTGCCAGCAGCGTAGGTCCAGCGGGTACAAAAGATACGCAGTATTTT
cdr3_aa: CASSVGPAGTKDTQYF

j_call: TRBJ2-5
d_call: NA
v_call: TRBV27
cdr3_nt: TGTGCCAGCAGTTTGGGGGGTAGGGGAGAGACCCAGTACTTC
cdr3_aa: CASSLGGRGETQYF

j_call: TRBJ2-7
d_call: NA
v_call: TRBV4-2
cdr3_nt: TGTGCCAGCAGCCAAGAGGGGGGTGGACGAGCGGAGCAGTACTTC
cdr3_aa: CASSQEGGGRAEQYF

j_call: TRBJ1-6
d_call: NA
v_call: TRBV10-3
cdr3_nt: TGTGCCATCAGGGAGGGGGGGGGAGAAAATTCACCCCTCCACTTT
cdr3_aa: CAIREGGGENSPLHF

j_call: TRBJ2-5
d_call: TRBD1
v_call: TRBV5-5
cdr3_nt: TGTGCCAGCAGCTTGGCCGGACAGGGAGAGACCCAGTACTTC
cdr3_aa: CASSLAGQGETQYF